This entry lists 31 T cell receptor beta chains sequenced from one sample in a study of blood T cell repertoires in COVID-19. Data came from immunoSEQ multiplex PCR; TCRdb stores just in-frame clones and leaves some out. Among around 100,000 clones listed, approximately 80% were seen once. Material: peripheral blood. Source of these receptors: a human donor in a cohort sampled during active COVID-19.

The gene calls are TRBV6-5 and TRBJ1-2; the D is unclear. The CDR3 consists of 12 residues. V lost 4 bases and J 3 bases, leaving 6 bases between the germline ends. Germline loops: CDR1 MNHEY, CDR2 SVGAGI. CDR3 loop: CASSSLDYGYTF. The CDR3 DNA follows: TGTGCCAGCAGTTCGCTAGACTATGGCTACACCTTC.

The V call is TRBV5-4, the J call TRBJ1-2, with D possibly matching TRBD1 (5 bases). The CDR3 is 14 amino acids. The germline V gene has CDR1 SGHNT and CDR2 YYREEE (reference sequence). V shed 0 bases and J shed 4 bases, with 10 bases lying between them. The CDR3: CASSLGGARYGYTF. CDR3 coding DNA: TGTGCCAGCAGCTTGGGTGGGGCCCGCTATGGCTACACCTTC.

The chain is built from TRBV7-2 and TRBJ2-1, with 7 bases fitting TRBD2. The CDR3 is made up of 13 amino acids. Germline V gives CDR1 SGHTA, CDR2 FQGNSA. V gave up 3 bases and J gave up 9 bases; unmatched junction bases: 5. The CDR3 DNA reads as TGTGCCAGCAGCTTTAGGGCGGGGGTTGAGCAGTTCTTC. Translation gives CASSFRAGVEQFF.

This chain joins TRBV5-4 and TRBJ2-5, with TRBD2 identical over 7 bases. The V gene end was trimmed by 4 bases and the J gene end by 5 bases; junction bases not matched to a gene: 11. CDR3 length equals 15 residues. Per the germline V gene, CDR1 is SGHNT and CDR2 is YYREEE (reference sequence). CDR3 DNA sequence: TGTGCCAGCAGCCTGACTAGCCAGGTCCAGGAGACCCAGTACTTC. Its protein product is CASSLTSQVQETQYF.

The chain carries TRBV20-1 and TRBJ1-2, with D hard to call. V lost 1 base and J lost 10, with 10 bases in between. Germline-derived CDR1 and CDR2 are DFQATT and SNEGSKA (reference sequence). This CDR3 region has 11 residues. DNA of the CDR3: TGCAGTGCTAGAGTTAGTGCGTTCTACACCTTC. This encodes CSARVSAFYTF.

V and J are TRBV18 and TRBJ1-1; a weak D match, TRBD1 (5 bases). V was cut by 1 base and J by 5 bases, with 14 bases left in between. In germline, CDR1 is KGHSH, CDR2 LQKENI. The CDR3 runs 15 residues. The CDR3: CASSPLGQGGTEAFF. The DNA for the CDR3 is TGTGCCAGCTCACCACTCGGCCAGGGAGGTACTGAAGCTTTCTTT.

The chain links TRBV2 to TRBJ1-5; the match to TRBD1 covers 10 bases. CDR3 length: 13 residues. The J segment lost 6 bases and the V segment lost 6 bases, leaving 2 bases of the junction unmatched. The germline gives CDR1 SNHLY, CDR2 FYNNEI. CDR3 residues: CASRGQGGQPQHF. DNA for the CDR3: TGTGCCAGCAGAGGACAGGGGGGTCAGCCCCAGCATTTT.

This chain joins TRBV2 and TRBJ2-7; D unclear. This CDR3 has 13 residues. Trimming pared 4 bases from V and 6 bases from J, leaving 13 bases between. Germline loops: CDR1 SNHLY, CDR2 FYNNEI. DNA for the CDR3: TGTGCCAGCAGTGGAAATAGCCTTCGCGAGCAGTACTTC. This codes for CASSGNSLREQYF.

This chain connects TRBV19 to TRBJ2-1; 14 bases align to TRBD2. V shed 7 bases, J shed 0 bases, and the junction held 5 bases outside the gene matches. This CDR3 is built from 17 residues. Germline values: CDR1 LNHDA, CDR2 SQIVND (reference sequence). The chain's CDR3 is CASTPGTSGSSYNEQFF. As DNA, the CDR3 is TGTGCCAGTACCCCCGGGACTAGCGGGAGCTCCTACAATGAGCAGTTCTTC.

The genes are TRBV28 and TRBJ1-2; D perhaps matches TRBD1 (6 bases). Germline V gene lookup returns CDR1 MDHEN and CDR2 SYDVKM. V was pared by 5 bases and J by 0 bases, with 10 bases between. The CDR3 contains 14 residues. The CDR3 is CASSDRTANYGYTF. CDR3 in DNA: TGTGCCAGCAGTGATCGGACAGCTAACTATGGCTACACCTTC.

V and J are TRBV3-1 (or the pseudogene TRBV3-2) and TRBJ2-5; D gene uncertain. The CDR3 spans 13 residues. CDR1 and CDR2 (germline): LGHDT, YNNKEL (reference sequence). The ends were cut back, 1 base at V and 3 bases at J, with 6 bases in the middle. DNA for the CDR3: TGTGCCAGCAGCCAAGGGCTAGAAGAGACCCAGTACTTC. It is translated as CASSQGLEETQYF.

The rearrangement uses TRBV12-3 or TRBV12-4 and TRBJ1-1; no reliable D call. CDR3 length: 13 residues. The germline V and J ends were trimmed by 1 base and 3 bases, with 6 bases remaining between them. The CDR3 DNA sequence: TGTGCCAGCAGTTTAGGGAGGGACACTGAAGCTTTCTTT. The encoded protein is CASSLGRDTEAFF.

The chain has TRBV5-1 and TRBJ2-1; D perhaps matches TRBD2 (6 bases). Germline V gene data show CDR1 as SGHRS and CDR2 as YFSETQ. The CDR3 is 14 amino acids. With 0 bases removed from V and 9 bases from J, the gap between germline ends came to 13 bases. Written as DNA, the CDR3 is TGCGCCAGCAGCTTGGCAGTCGCGGGGCTTGAGCAGTTCTTC. Translation: CASSLAVAGLEQFF.

The chain recombines TRBV5-1 with TRBJ2-3; TRBD2 agrees at 11 bases. From germline, CDR1 is SGHRS and CDR2 YFSETQ. V lost 5 bases and J lost 2; bases outside the gene matches: 4. CDR3 size: 15 residues. In DNA form, the CDR3 reads TGCGCCAGCAGTCCGGGACTAGCGGTCACAGATACGCAGTATTTT. This sequence encodes CASSPGLAVTDTQYF.

The chain combines TRBV2 with TRBJ1-5, with 9 bases matching TRBD1. Per the germline V gene, CDR1 is SNHLY and CDR2 is FYNNEI. V lost 0 bases to trimming and J lost 3 bases; unmatched junction nucleotides: 9. The CDR3 has 18 residues. This chain's CDR3 is CASSEAGPGQGLNQPQHF. CDR3 in DNA: TGTGCCAGCAGTGAAGCGGGTCCGGGACAGGGCCTCAATCAGCCCCAGCATTTT.

The CDR3 bases are TGTGCCAGCAGCCAGGGACTGATTAGCAATCAGCCCCAGCATTTT. Translation: CASSQGLISNQPQHF. The rearrangement uses TRBV6-1 and TRBJ1-5; D perhaps matches TRBD1 (5 bases). The germline V gene encodes CDR1 MNHNS and CDR2 SASEGT. CDR3 length: 15 residues. V was clipped by 6 bases and J by 0 bases, with 12 bases between them.

CDR3 residues: CASSENRDRGPSPLHF. DNA for the CDR3: TGTGCCAGCAGCGAAAACCGGGACAGGGGGCCTTCACCCCTCCACTTT. This chain connects TRBV9 to TRBJ1-6; 12 nucleotides align to TRBD1. This CDR3 is 16 amino acids long. V was pared by 3 bases and J by 9 bases, with 7 bases of the junction left unmatched. Germline V gives CDR1 SGDLS, CDR2 YYNGEE.

This chain connects TRBV3-1 (or the pseudogene TRBV3-2) to TRBJ2-5, with D possibly matching TRBD2 (5 bases). Deletions cut 1 base from V and 0 bases from J, with 6 bases between. This CDR3 is 14 amino acids long. Germline V gene lookup returns CDR1 LGHDT and CDR2 YNNKEL (reference sequence). The CDR3 loop is CASSQAGYQETQYF. Here the CDR3 DNA reads TGTGCCAGCAGCCAAGCGGGGTACCAAGAGACCCAGTACTTC.

The rearrangement uses TRBV7-6 and TRBJ2-7; 9 nucleotides agree with TRBD1. The CDR3 has 15 amino acids. Germline trimming cut 5 bases from V and 2 bases from J; bases unmatched to any gene: 7. Germline values: CDR1 SGHVS, CDR2 FNYEAQ. The CDR3 region has the DNA TGTGCCAGCAGCCGCGATAGGACAGGGGCCTACGAGCAGTACTTC. Translated: CASSRDRTGAYEQYF.

This clone was detected only a few times. The rearrangement uses TRBV7-3 and TRBJ2-3; perhaps TRBD2 as D (6 bases). CDR1 and CDR2 from the germline V gene are SGHTA and FQGTGA. The CDR3 contains 13 residues. The V gene lost 6 bases and the J gene lost 0 bases, with 7 bases spanning the gap. This chain's CDR3 is CASRRDSTDTQYF. The CDR3 nucleotides are TGTGCCAGCAGGCGGGACAGCACAGATACGCAGTATTTT.

This rearrangement joins TRBV19 to TRBJ2-1, with TRBD2 matching 13 bases. Germline V CDR1 and CDR2: LNHDA, SQIVND (reference sequence). V shed 5 bases, J shed 2 bases, and the junction held 12 bases outside the gene matches. This CDR3 contains 19 residues. The chain's CDR3 is CASSARLAGGPSAYNEQFF. In DNA form, the CDR3 reads TGTGCCAGTAGTGCGCGACTAGCGGGGGGCCCAAGTGCCTACAATGAGCAGTTCTTC.

The V call is TRBV5-1, the J call TRBJ2-7; 7 nucleotides agree with TRBD1. The CDR3 length is 16 residues. With 4 bases clipped from V and 2 bases from J, the junction kept 12 bases outside the gene matches. CDR1 and CDR2 (germline): SGHRS, YFSETQ. CDR3 DNA sequence: TGCGCCAGCAGCGAAGACTGGACAGGACCTCCCTACGAGCAGTACTTC. Protein sequence: CASSEDWTGPPYEQYF.

The chain is built from TRBV7-2 and TRBJ2-3; D perhaps matches TRBD2 (6 bases). Trimming left V 5 bases short and J 1 base short, with 16 bases between. Germline assignment: CDR1 SGHTA and CDR2 FQGNSA. This CDR3 has 16 amino acids. CDR3 sequence reads: CASSRGAGQGTDTQYF. CDR3 nucleotides: TGTGCCAGCAGCAGAGGGGCGGGGCAGGGCACAGATACGCAGTATTTT.

The chain is built from TRBV7-9 and TRBJ1-6; D may be TRBD1 (5 bases). This CDR3 is 13 amino acids long. Germline loops: CDR1 SEHNR, CDR2 FQNEAQ (reference sequence). Trimming stripped 5 bases from V and 7 bases from J, with 9 bases between. This CDR3 is CASSLDRNSPLHF. In DNA form, the CDR3 reads TGTGCCAGCAGCCTCGACAGAAATTCACCCCTCCACTTT.

This chain uses TRBV6-5 with TRBJ2-3, with 11 bases that match TRBD2. Germline trimming cut 6 bases from V and 0 bases from J; bases unmatched to any gene: 2. Germline V gene sequence: CDR1 MNHEY, CDR2 SVGAGI. This CDR3 region has 15 residues. The CDR3 is CASSRLAGSTDTQYF. The CDR3 DNA follows: TGTGCCAGCAGCCGACTAGCGGGGAGCACAGATACGCAGTATTTT.

V gene TRBV5-1 combines with J gene TRBJ2-1; 7 bases map to TRBD1. The CDR3 is made up of 14 amino acids. Germline values: CDR1 SGHRS, CDR2 YFSETQ. The V and J ends lost 5 bases and 6 bases, in that order; junction bases with no gene match: 8. The CDR3: CASSQAGGVNEQFF. The CDR3 bases are TGCGCCAGCAGTCAGGCAGGGGGTGTCAATGAGCAGTTCTTC.

The J gene is TRBJ2-5, the V gene TRBV18, with 9 bases identical to TRBD1. Losses at the gene ends were 3 bases for V and 3 bases for J; bases not matched to a gene: 8. Germline loops: CDR1 KGHSH, CDR2 LQKENI. The CDR3 consists of 16 residues. CDR3 residues: CASSPLGQGPKETQYF. CDR3 sequence (DNA): TGTGCCAGCTCACCTCTGGGACAGGGACCCAAAGAGACCCAGTACTTC.

This sequence joins TRBV27 and TRBJ1-5; 9 nucleotides line up with TRBD1. V lost 6 bases, J lost 4 bases, and 7 bases stayed unmatched. Per germline, CDR1 MNHEY and CDR2 SMNVEV (reference sequence). The CDR3 totals 15 residues. The CDR3 is CASRRGTGINQPQHF. Written as DNA, the CDR3 is TGTGCCAGCAGGAGGGGGACAGGGATTAATCAGCCCCAGCATTTT.

The table lists this clone with a few counts. The CDR3 loop is CASSSHSGGALYEQYF. CDR3 DNA: TGTGCCAGCAGTTCCCATAGCGGGGGGGCTCTCTACGAGCAGTACTTC. This chain connects TRBV27 to TRBJ2-7; 11 nucleotides match TRBD2. The germline gives CDR1 MNHEY, CDR2 SMNVEV (reference sequence). With 4 bases clipped from V and 3 bases from J, the junction kept 8 bases outside the gene matches. The CDR3 contains 16 residues.

Concerning this clone itself: Germline and junction disagree at one end, which may indicate a read error. This rearrangement joins TRBV3-1 (or the pseudogene TRBV3-2) to TRBJ2-2; 7 nucleotides line up with TRBD1. This CDR3 region has 12 residues. Per germline, CDR1 LGHDT and CDR2 YNNKEL (reference sequence). The DNA of the CDR3 is TGTGCCAGCAGCCAAGATACGGGACAGACCTCCTTT. Encoded protein: CASSQDTGQTSF.

The chain uses TRBV3-1 (or the pseudogene TRBV3-2) and TRBJ2-3; 7 nucleotides agree with TRBD2. This CDR3 has 15 residues. The V gene end was trimmed by 2 bases and the J gene end by 0 bases; junction bases not matched to a gene: 2. Germline values: CDR1 LGHDT, CDR2 YNNKEL (reference sequence). CDR3 region: CASSQTSASTDTQYF. The CDR3 DNA follows: TGTGCCAGCAGCCAAACTAGCGCAAGCACAGATACGCAGTATTTT.